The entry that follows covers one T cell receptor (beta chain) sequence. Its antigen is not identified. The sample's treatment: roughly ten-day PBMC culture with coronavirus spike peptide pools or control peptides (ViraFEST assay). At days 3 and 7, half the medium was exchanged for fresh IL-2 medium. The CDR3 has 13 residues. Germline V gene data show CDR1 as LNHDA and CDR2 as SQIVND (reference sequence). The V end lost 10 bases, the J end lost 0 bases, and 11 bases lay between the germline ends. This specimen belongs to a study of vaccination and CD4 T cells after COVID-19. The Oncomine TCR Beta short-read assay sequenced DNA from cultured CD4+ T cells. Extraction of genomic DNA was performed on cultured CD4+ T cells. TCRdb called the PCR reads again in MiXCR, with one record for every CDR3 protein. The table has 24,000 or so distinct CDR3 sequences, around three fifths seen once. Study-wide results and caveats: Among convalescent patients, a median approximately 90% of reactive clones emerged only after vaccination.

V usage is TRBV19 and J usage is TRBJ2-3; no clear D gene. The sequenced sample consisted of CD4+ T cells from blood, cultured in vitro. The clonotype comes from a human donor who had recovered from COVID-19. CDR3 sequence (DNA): TGTGCCACAAGACCTACAAGCACAGATACGCAGTATTTT. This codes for CATRPTSTDTQYF.